These T cell receptor beta chains were read from a single sample in a study of shared clonotypes between healthy human individuals. The data were produced by immunoSEQ multiplex PCR, yet TCRdb's version contains in-frame clones alone and is incomplete. There are nearly 2 million clones in the sample; 85% to 95% occur only once, and around 1% lies in the top ten. The sample was naive CD8+ T cells sorted from blood. All receptors derive from a man between 18 and 29 years old in good health. The CDR3 runs from the conserved cysteine through the conserved F or W. Fields, in order: J gene, V gene, D gene, clone size, CDR3 protein, CDR3 DNA. D genes are given only for firm matches. Clone size is stated in some rows and not others, as once, few, many or a class when expanded.

TRBJ2-7 TRBV5-6 . . CASLLRADVTYEQYF TGTGCCTCACTCCTAAGGGCGGACGTAACCTACGAGCAGTACTTC
TRBJ1-1 TRBV30 . . CAWNFGAEAFF TGTGCCTGGAATTTTGGCGCTGAAGCTTTCTTT
TRBJ2-1 TRBV11-2 TRBD2 . CASSLRGSSYNEQFF TGTGCCAGCAGCTTGCGGGGGAGCTCCTACAATGAGCAGTTCTTC
TRBJ2-7 TRBV11-2 . . CASSLEAWISYEQYF TGTGCCAGCAGCTTAGAAGCCTGGATTTCGTACGAGCAGTACTTC
TRBJ2-2 TRBV4-2 . . CASSQGGLGDDSSGGELFF TGTGCCAGCAGCCAAGGAGGTCTCGGCGACGATAGTAGTGGCGGGGAGCTGTTTTTT
TRBJ2-2 TRBV11-2 . . CASSWVGTGELFF TGTGCCAGCAGCTGGGTAGGCACCGGGGAGCTGTTTTTT
TRBJ2-5 TRBV15 . . CATGSLTGGWETQYF TGTGCCACCGGCAGTTTGACAGGAGGATGGGAGACCCAGTACTTC
TRBJ1-2 TRBV6-1 TRBD1 . CASSGLTGATNYGYTF TGTGCCAGCAGTGGCCTGACAGGGGCTACTAACTATGGCTACACCTTC
TRBJ2-1 TRBV7-9 TRBD2 . CASSSPSGRSRNEQFF TGTGCCAGCAGCTCCCCTAGCGGGAGGTCTCGGAATGAGCAGTTCTTC
TRBJ1-5 TRBV28 TRBD1 . CASSRLEGTGGVAGQPQHF TGTGCCAGCAGCCGGCTGGAGGGGACAGGGGGCGTAGCAGGTCAGCCCCAGCATTTT
TRBJ2-4 TRBV14 . . CASSWGGQNIQYF TGTGCCAGCTCCTGGGGGGGGCAGAACATTCAGTACTTC
TRBJ2-3 TRBV6-1 . once CASRPPGTPDTQYF TGTGCCAGCAGACCACCAGGGACGCCAGATACGCAGTATTTT
TRBJ2-7 TRBV11-2 . . CASSPEAASYEQYF TGTGCCAGCAGCCCGGAGGCCGCCTCCTACGAGCAGTACTTC
TRBJ1-3 TRBV9 . . CASSVGGFGNTIYF TGTGCCAGCAGCGTAGGAGGATTTGGAAACACCATATATTTT
TRBJ2-1 TRBV5-6 . . CASSLSGWSYNEQFF TGTGCCAGCAGCTTGTCAGGGTGGTCCTACAATGAGCAGTTCTTC
TRBJ2-7 TRBV5-6 TRBD1 . CASTLDRGHEQYF TGTGCCAGCACCCTGGACAGGGGCCACGAGCAGTACTTC
TRBJ1-4 TRBV2 . . CASNDRINEKLFF TGTGCCAGCAATGACAGGATTAATGAAAAACTGTTTTTT
TRBJ2-5 TRBV5-6 TRBD2 . CASSLGVLSGNREETQYF TGTGCCAGCAGCTTGGGGGTGTTGAGCGGGAATCGGGAAGAGACCCAGTACTTC
TRBJ2-1 TRBV2 TRBD2 . CASKPSGSYNEQFF TGTGCCAGCAAGCCTAGCGGATCTTACAATGAGCAGTTCTTC
TRBJ2-7 TRBV2 TRBD2 . CASTGGGSYEQYF TGTGCCAGCACTGGCGGGGGGTCCTACGAGCAGTACTTC
TRBJ1-3 TRBV7-9 TRBD1 . CASSLAQGAGSSGNTIYF TGTGCCAGCAGCTTAGCGCAGGGGGCAGGGAGCTCTGGAAACACCATATATTTT